There are many counts of the clone carrying this T cell receptor (beta chain). TCRdb processed the 5' RACE reads anew with MiXCR; each CDR3 protein has one entry. Of tens of thousands of distinct CDR3 sequences listed, less than 15% are singletons. The sample originates from a study of early T cells in non-severe SARS-CoV-2 infection. V lost 3 bases to trimming and J lost 0 bases, with 9 bases between them. This CDR3 has 15 amino acids. This chain joins TRBV12-3 or TRBV12-4 and TRBJ1-3; no definite D call. The specimen was whole blood. The clonotype comes from an adult who was a healthcare worker with PCR-confirmed SARS-CoV-2 infection or an uninfected control (not recorded which). DNA for the CDR3: TGTGCCAGCAGTTTTAACACCTACTCTGGAAACACCATATATTTT. It yields the protein CASSFNTYSGNTIYF.